The TCR beta chain described here comes from a study of shared clonotypes between healthy human individuals. The study drew its donors from healthy HIV-negative adults without recent acute infections or vaccinations. Samples left unsorted employed approximately 94 million PBMCs for genomic DNA. For each subset, genomic DNA was distributed in equal portions over several immunoSEQ plates. The method was immunoSEQ multiplex PCR; TCRdb's version includes in-frame clones alone and lacks a portion of them. Of about 450,000 clones detected, more than 75% appear once; the ten largest clones hold under 15%. Findings and limits, study-wide: Deeper or shallower sequencing was expected to change how clonotypes are shared among donors.

Regarding this clone: As yet, its antigen is unknown.

Germline V gene data show CDR1 as MGHRA and CDR2 as YSYEKL. CDR3 length: 17 amino acids. V lost 3 bases, J lost 5 bases, and 13 bases stayed unmatched. The specimen sequenced was PBMCs. The chain employs TRBV4-1 and TRBJ2-1, with 7 bases identical to TRBD2. This TCR was recovered from a woman aged 40 to 49 in good health. Some clones in this sample may be carry-over from other donors' samples. The CDR3 region is CASSHQESGIGNNEQFF. CDR3 in DNA: TGCGCCAGCAGCCACCAAGAAAGCGGGATAGGGAACAATGAGCAGTTCTTC.